The rows below give T cell receptor beta chains drawn from one sample of a study of blood T cell repertoires in COVID-19. Here immunoSEQ multiplex PCR was the method, and the copy in TCRdb shows in-frame clones only, minus some. This table has about 98,000 clones, 81% appearing once. The sequencing input was peripheral blood. The source is a woman older than 75 with acute or convalescent COVID-19. Each CDR3 is given with its conserved first and last residue. The D gene is left open where the match is weak. Rows give clone size only sometimes, using once, few, many, or a class for an expanded clone.

j_call v_call clone_size d_call cdr3_nt cdr3_aa
TRBJ1-6 TRBV18 . . TGTGCCAGCTCACCCGGGGGGCTGAGCTCACCCCTCCACTTT CASSPGGLSSPLHF
TRBJ2-7 TRBV20-1 once . TGCAGTGCTTTCGGGGGCTACGAGCAGTACTTC CSAFGGYEQYF
TRBJ1-1 TRBV5-4 . . TGTGCCAGCAGCTTGCGGACAGACCCTAACACTGAAGCTTTCTTT CASSLRTDPNTEAFF
TRBJ2-1 TRBV6-2/TRBV6-3 . TRBD1 TGTGCCAGCAGTTCGGCAGGGACAGGGGGAAATGAGCAGTTCTTC CASSSAGTGGNEQFF
TRBJ1-2 TRBV19 . . TGTGCCAGCGACTTACGTGGGTATGGCTACACCTTC CASDLRGYGYTF
TRBJ1-5 TRBV7-2 . . TGTGCCAGCAGCTTTAGAGTGGGGGCGGATCAGCCCCAGCATTTT CASSFRVGADQPQHF
TRBJ1-2 TRBV4-1 . TRBD1 TGCGCCAGCAGCCAATTACAGGGGTCTAACTATGGCTACACCTTC CASSQLQGSNYGYTF
TRBJ2-1 TRBV7-2 . TRBD2 TGTGCCAGCAGCTTAGCTGTGAGACTAGCGGGGGGGTCCTACAATGAGCAGTTCTTC CASSLAVRLAGGSYNEQFF
TRBJ1-1 TRBV3-1/TRBV3-2 . TRBD1 TGTGCCAGCAGCGACAGGGGCGAGTCCTTCTTT CASSDRGESFF
TRBJ2-5 TRBV4-3 . . TGCGCCAGCAGCCAAGCCCTAGTCCGTATTGAGACCCAGTACTTC CASSQALVRIETQYF
TRBJ1-2 TRBV7-2 . . TGTGCCAGCAGCACCCCAGGGAGGGCATCAGCTGGCTACACCTTC CASSTPGRASAGYTF
TRBJ1-1 TRBV5-1 . . TGCGCCAGCAGCTTGGCGGGGTACTTGAACACTGAAGCTTTCTTT CASSLAGYLNTEAFF
TRBJ2-7 TRBV11-2 . . TGTGCCAGCAGCGGAGGGACAGTCCCCGAGCAGTACTTC CASSGGTVPEQYF
TRBJ1-2 TRBV7-9 many TRBD1 TGTGCCAGCAGCTTAGGTCAACCCGGGACAGGGGCCTATGGCTACACCTTC CASSLGQPGTGAYGYTF
TRBJ1-6 TRBV18 . TRBD1 TGTGCCAGCTCACTACCAGGGGGTGTGAGTTCACCCCTCCACTTT CASSLPGGVSSPLHF
TRBJ1-5 TRBV5-1 . . TGCGCCAGCAGCTTGGATACAGCGGGACAGCCCCAGCATTTT CASSLDTAGQPQHF
TRBJ2-1 TRBV15 . TRBD2 TGTGCCACCAGCAGAGGATCGGGGGGGGGCAATGAGCAGTTCTTC CATSRGSGGGNEQFF
TRBJ1-1 TRBV18 . TRBD1 TGTGCCAGCTCACGGTACAGGGGGCTGGACACTGAAGCTTTCTTT CASSRYRGLDTEAFF
TRBJ1-5 TRBV11-2 . . TGTGCCAGCAGCCAACAGGGAAATCAGCCCCAGCATTTT CASSQQGNQPQHF
TRBJ2-7 TRBV3-1/TRBV3-2 . TRBD1 TGTGCCAGCAGCCAAGATGTAAGGGCAGGGGGCGAGCAGTACTTC CASSQDVRAGGEQYF
TRBJ1-2 TRBV28 . TRBD1 TGTGCCAGCAGTTCAAGGACAGGGTTACGAGTTGGCTACACCTTC CASSSRTGLRVGYTF
TRBJ1-5 TRBV28 . . TGTGCCAGCAGTCCCGTCGGTCGAACAGGGACCCCTGGGGCTTATAGCAATCAGCCCCAGCATTTT CASSPVGRTGTPGAYSNQPQHF
TRBJ2-5 TRBV6-5 . . TGTGCCAGCAGTCGAGGGTCGTGGGGTAAAGAGACCCAGTACTTC CASSRGSWGKETQYF
TRBJ2-1 TRBV27 . . TGTGCCAGCAGTCACGGGATTTACAATGAGCAGTTCTTC CASSHGIYNEQFF
TRBJ1-6 TRBV2 few . TGTGCCAGCAACCTAGGGAAGGCGGGGAATTCACCCCTCCACTTT CASNLGKAGNSPLHF
TRBJ2-7 TRBV27 . . TGTGCCAGCAGTTCAGGGGCTGTCCACGAGCAGTACTTC CASSSGAVHEQYF
TRBJ1-1 TRBV7-2 once TRBD1 TGTGCCAGCAGCTTAGGGACAGGGGGCTCGGGCACTGAAGCTTTCTTT CASSLGTGGSGTEAFF